This TCR beta chain was identified during a study of shared clonotypes between healthy human individuals (TCRdb year 2020). Some background on the complete study: The cohort comprised a couple of women and three men aged 18 to 49 years. Leukapheresis yielded between about 0.9 and 10 billion PBMCs per donor. To estimate repertoire size and how much clonotype sharing occurs between individuals, the study deeply sequenced the blood TCR repertoires of about five healthy adults. To increase sequencing depth and limit assay-specific biases, TCR repertoire library preparation and sequencing were carried out by different laboratories using diverse techniques. For each donor, CD4 naive and CD4 memory were each run on three plates, CD8 naive on two plates, and CD8 memory on one plate.

Healthy HIV-negative adults with no recently reported acute infections or vaccinations were included as donors. All donors were Caucasian adults living in Nashville, Tennessee, USA. CD4+ T cells were enriched by magnetic negative selection, after which naive cells were positively selected on CD45RA and the negative fraction was taken as the memory subset. After blood collection by leukapheresis, PBMCs were isolated using Ficoll-Histopaque density gradient centrifugation and then cryopreserved in the vapor phase of liquid nitrogen. Analytical flow cytometry was used to check the purity and quantity of every magnetically sorted T cell population. Genomic DNA was isolated from each sorted fraction and quantified by UV absorbance on a Nanodrop 2000c. TCR CDR3 regions were amplified from genomic DNA by multiplex PCR using the deep immunoSEQ assay. Genomic DNA extracted from each cell subset was distributed evenly over all wells of several immunoSEQ 96-well plates, and each plate served as one replicate. For sorted subsets, about 210 ng of genomic DNA, equivalent to roughly 30,000 T cell genomes, went into each replicate PCR. Purified libraries were measured with a Qubit 3.0 fluorometer, size-checked on a Bioanalyzer 2100, and measured again with the KAPA Library Quantification kit. Each immunoSEQ 96-well plate was sequenced on its own single-read 150-cycle Illumina NextSeq 550 flow cell. Processing in the source paper ran as follows. The immunoSEQ output contained only junctional sequences without quality scores, so filtering could not match that applied to full-length reads. Sequences were annotated with PyIR, a Python wrapper for IgBLAST v1.9, using IMGT germline references to assign V/J genes and CDR3. Any read was removed if the V/J assignment was weak (E-value above 1e-6), the CDR3 was missing, or the read contained stop codons, out-of-frame junctions, or ambiguous translated residues. V3J clonotypes were defined as sequences sharing an identical inferred V gene, J gene, and CDR3 amino acid sequence. Percentage overlap between repertoires was calculated by dividing the number of shared unique clonotypes by the size of the smaller repertoire. Three approaches were used to assess repertoire richness: RTK rarefaction, the Chao1 estimator, and Recon v2.1 estimates of unobserved clonotypes. Generation probabilities for all TCRbeta clonotypes obtained by the gDNA method from a handful of donors were computed using OLGA. The source is immuneACCESS, and TCRdb retained only in-frame sequences with V and J called. Part of the clones is not carried over; for the studies checked, unresolved V genes explain less than half of this, and the remainder is unexplained. The V and J calls and clone size were taken over from that table, and D and trimming were inferred from the DNA. The sample includes roughly 1 million clones, with around three quarters observed a single time. The top ten clonotypes cover under 0.6% of the sample.

As to this clone: Its binding antigen is unknown. Base qualities are not recorded, but no much larger clone differs from it by a single base.

Here is what the overall study found, with its caveats: Larger estimated clonotype richness was generally found for naive subsets than for memory subsets. The genetic and exposure-history diversity represented was limited by the small number of donors. Compared with non-shared clonotypes, clonotypes shared by all four sorted-subset donors had higher generation probabilities. Even with the large sequencing depth, rarefaction of the sorted-subset datasets indicated that sequencing was incomplete. Sharing across a few donors was observed for approximately 5% of naive CD4, 3.5% of naive CD8, roughly 2.3% of memory CD4, and roughly 0.43% of memory CD8 clonotypes. Pairwise subsampling indicated that sequencing depth was expected to affect the degree of clonotype sharing among donors. Only blood was sampled, and tissue TCR repertoires likely differ from those in blood.

The germline V gene provides CDR1 MNHEY and CDR2 SVGAGI. Measured from the cysteine to the phenylalanine, the CDR3 is 14 residues long. Only the CDR3 portion is preserved as DNA: 42 bases, with reading frame beginning at the first base. V drops 0 bases and J drops 3 bases, leaving 8 bases in between. This chain joins TRBV6-5 to TRBJ1-1, with the D gene call left open. The receptor was isolated from a man between 18 and 29 years old in good health. Some clones in this sample may be carry-over from other donors' samples. The specimen sequenced was memory CD4+ T cells from PBMCs. The intended sense of this specimen's cell subset or site label: CD45RA-negative fraction. The DNA sequence is as follows: TGTGCCAGCAGTTACTCGAAAGGCTACACTGAAGCTTTCTTT. Its product reads: CASSYSKGYTEAFF.